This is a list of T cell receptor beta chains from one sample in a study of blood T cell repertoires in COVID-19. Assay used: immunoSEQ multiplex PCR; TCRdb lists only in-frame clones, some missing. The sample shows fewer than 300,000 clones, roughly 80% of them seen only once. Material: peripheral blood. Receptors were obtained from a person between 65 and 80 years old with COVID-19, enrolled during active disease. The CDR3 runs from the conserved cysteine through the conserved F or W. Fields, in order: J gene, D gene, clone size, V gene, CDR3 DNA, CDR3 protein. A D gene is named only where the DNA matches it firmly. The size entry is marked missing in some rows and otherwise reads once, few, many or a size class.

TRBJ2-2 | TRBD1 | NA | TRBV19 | TGTGCCAGCAGACAGGGGATGAACACCGGGGAGCTGTTTTTT | CASRQGMNTGELFF
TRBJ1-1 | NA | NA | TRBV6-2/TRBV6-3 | TGTGCCAGCAGTTACTCGGTCGAGGCTTTCTTT | CASSYSVEAFF
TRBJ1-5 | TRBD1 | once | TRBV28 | TGTGCCAGCAGTAGGCGACACGGGGACAGATATAGCAATCAGCCCCAGCATTTT | CASSRRHGDRYSNQPQHF
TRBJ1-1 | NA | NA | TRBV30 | TGTGCCTGGAGTGTAATCCAGGACACTGAAGCTTTCTTT | CAWSVIQDTEAFF
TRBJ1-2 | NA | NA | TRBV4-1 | TGCGCCAGCAGCCAATTTGTAAATACTAACTATGGCTACACCTTC | CASSQFVNTNYGYTF
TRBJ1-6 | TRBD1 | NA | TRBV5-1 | TGCGCCAGCAGCCCAAGCCGGGACAGTTTGTCACCCCTCCACTTT | CASSPSRDSLSPLHF
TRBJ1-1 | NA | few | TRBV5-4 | TGTGCCAGCAGCTTGGACAAGAACACTGAAGCTTTCTTT | CASSLDKNTEAFF
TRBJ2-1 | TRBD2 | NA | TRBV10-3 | TGTGCCACGACGGGACTAGCGGGTTTTACGACCACGAATGAGCAGTTCTTC | CATTGLAGFTTTNEQFF
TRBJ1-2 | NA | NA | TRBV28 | TGTGCCAGCCGTGTCAACTATGGCTACACCTTC | CASRVNYGYTF
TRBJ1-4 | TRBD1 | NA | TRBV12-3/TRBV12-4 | TGTGCCAGCAGTTTAGGGACAGGCGCACTGTTTTTT | CASSLGTGALFF
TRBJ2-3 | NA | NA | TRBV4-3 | TGCGCCAGCAGCCAAGATCAGGGCCCCGATCGGGATACGCAGTATTTT | CASSQDQGPDRDTQYF
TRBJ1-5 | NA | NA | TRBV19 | TGTGCCAGTAGTATAGCGAGGAGTCAGCCCCAGCATTTT | CASSIARSQPQHF
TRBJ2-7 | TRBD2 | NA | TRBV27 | TGTGCCAGCAGTCGGGGGACTAGCGGGAGAGGCGAGCAGTACTTC | CASSRGTSGRGEQYF
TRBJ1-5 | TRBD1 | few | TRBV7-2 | TGTGCCAGCAACAGAGACAGGGATCAGCCCCAGCATTTT | CASNRDRDQPQHF
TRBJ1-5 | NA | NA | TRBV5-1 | TGCGCCAGCAGCTTGACGGGTCAGCCCCAGCATTTT | CASSLTGQPQHF
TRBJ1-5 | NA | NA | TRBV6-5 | TGTGCCAGCCGCCAGGGGTTGCAGCCCCAGCATTTT | CASRQGLQPQHF
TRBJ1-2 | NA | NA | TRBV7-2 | TGTGCCAGCAGCTCAGACTTGCCCGGCCTCTATGGCTACACCTTC | CASSSDLPGLYGYTF
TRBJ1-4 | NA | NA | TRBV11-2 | TGTGCCAGCAGCTTAGTTGGTTCGGGGTTTAATGAAAAACTGTTTTTT | CASSLVGSGFNEKLFF
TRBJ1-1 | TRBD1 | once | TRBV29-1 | TGCAGCGGGGACAGGGCGAACACTGAAGCTTTCTTT | CSGDRANTEAFF
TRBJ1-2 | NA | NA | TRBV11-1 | TGTGCCAGCAGCTTACCCCAGTCCGGAGGGAGAAATGGCTACACCTTC | CASSLPQSGGRNGYTF
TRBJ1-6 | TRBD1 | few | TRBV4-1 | TGCGCCAGCAGCCAAGTAGGGGCAGGGGGTTTTTCACCCCTCCACTTT | CASSQVGAGGFSPLHF
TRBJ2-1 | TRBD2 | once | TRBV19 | TGTGCCAGTACCGGACTAGCGGGAGGGAATGAGCAGTTCTTC | CASTGLAGGNEQFF
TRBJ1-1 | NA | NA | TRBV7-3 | TGTGCCAGCAGCTTACAGCGAAACACTGAAGCTTTCTTT | CASSLQRNTEAFF
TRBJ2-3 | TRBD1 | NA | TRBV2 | TGTGCCAGCACCAAGGACAGGGGGACAGATACGCAGTATTTT | CASTKDRGTDTQYF
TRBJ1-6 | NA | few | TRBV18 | TGTGCCAGCTCACCAGGAGGGGACTATAATTCACCCCTCCACTTT | CASSPGGDYNSPLHF